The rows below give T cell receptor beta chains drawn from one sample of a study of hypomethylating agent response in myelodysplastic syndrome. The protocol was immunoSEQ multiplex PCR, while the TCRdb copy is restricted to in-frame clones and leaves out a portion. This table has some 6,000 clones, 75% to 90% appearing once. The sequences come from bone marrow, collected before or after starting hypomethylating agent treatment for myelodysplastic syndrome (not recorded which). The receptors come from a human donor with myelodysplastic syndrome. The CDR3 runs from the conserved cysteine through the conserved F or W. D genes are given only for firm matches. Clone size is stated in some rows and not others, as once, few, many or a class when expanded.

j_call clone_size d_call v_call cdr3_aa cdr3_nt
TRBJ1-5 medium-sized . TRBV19 CASSMGGSASSNQPQHF TGTGCCAGTAGTATGGGCGGGTCGGCCTCTAGCAATCAGCCCCAGCATTTT
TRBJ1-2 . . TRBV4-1 CASSQASEYTHGYTF TGCGCCAGCAGCCAGGCCTCTGAGTACACCCATGGCTACACCTTC
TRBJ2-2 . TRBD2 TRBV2 CASCGLAGNTGELFF TGTGCCAGCTGCGGACTAGCGGGGAACACCGGGGAGCTGTTTTTT
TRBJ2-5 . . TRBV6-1 CASGPRETQYF TGTGCCAGCGGGCCCCGGGAGACCCAGTACTTC
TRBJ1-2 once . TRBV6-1 CASSQTDNYGYTF TGTGCCAGCAGTCAAACAGATAACTATGGCTACACCTTC
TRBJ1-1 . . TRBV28 CASYNTNTEAFF TGTGCCAGCTACAATACGAACACTGAAGCTTTCTTT
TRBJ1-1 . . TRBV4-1 CASSQVRNTEAFF TGCGCCAGCAGCCAAGTCAGGAACACTGAAGCTTTCTTT
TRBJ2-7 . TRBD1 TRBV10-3 CAISRQGNEQYF TGTGCCATCAGTCGACAGGGGAACGAGCAGTACTTC
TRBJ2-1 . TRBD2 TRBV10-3 CAIRRDTSDPEQFF TGTGCCATCAGAAGAGATACTAGCGACCCTGAGCAGTTCTTC
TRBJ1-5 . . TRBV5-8 CASSHYRVANQPQHF TGTGCCAGCAGCCACTACAGGGTGGCCAATCAGCCCCAGCATTTT
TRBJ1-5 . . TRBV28 CASKNWGNSNQPQHF TGTGCCAGCAAAAACTGGGGCAATAGCAATCAGCCCCAGCATTTT
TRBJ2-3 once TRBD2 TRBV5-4 CASSLLGTSPLSTDTQYF TGTGCCAGCAGCTTGCTGGGGACTAGCCCCTTGAGCACAGATACGCAGTATTTT
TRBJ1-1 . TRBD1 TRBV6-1 CASSVGQVNTEAFF TGTGCCAGCAGTGTAGGACAGGTCAACACTGAAGCTTTCTTT
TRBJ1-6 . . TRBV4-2 CASSQVQGVSPLHF TGTGCCAGCAGCCAAGTTCAAGGGGTTTCACCCCTCCACTTT
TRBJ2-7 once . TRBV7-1 CASSASEQYF TGTGCCAGCAGCGCTTCCGAGCAGTACTTC
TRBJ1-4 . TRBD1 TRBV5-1 CASGQGANEKLFF TGCGCCAGCGGACAGGGGGCAAATGAAAAACTGTTTTTT
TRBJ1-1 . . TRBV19 CASSIQGWNTEAFF TGTGCCAGTAGTATCCAGGGATGGAACACTGAAGCTTTCTTT
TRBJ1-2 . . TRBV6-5 CASSYSEGFGYGYTF TGTGCCAGCAGTTACTCAGAGGGGTTTGGCTATGGCTACACCTTC
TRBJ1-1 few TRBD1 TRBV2 CASSERGPAFF TGTGCCAGCAGTGAGAGGGGGCCTGCTTTCTTT
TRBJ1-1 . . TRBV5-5 CASRGGPMNTEAFF TGTGCCAGCAGGGGGGGACCTATGAACACTGAAGCTTTCTTT
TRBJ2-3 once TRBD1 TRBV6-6 CASSSGQGLFLDTQYF TGTGCCAGCAGTTCCGGACAGGGTCTATTCCTGGATACGCAGTATTTT
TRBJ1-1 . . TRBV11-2 CASWAGGSTEAFF TGTGCCAGCTGGGCCGGCGGGTCCACTGAAGCTTTCTTT
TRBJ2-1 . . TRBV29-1 CSVDWYNEQFF TGCAGCGTTGATTGGTACAATGAGCAGTTCTTC
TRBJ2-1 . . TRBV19 CASSLAGAEQFF TGTGCCAGTAGCCTGGCCGGGGCCGAGCAGTTCTTC
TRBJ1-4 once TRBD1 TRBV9 CASARRLGGRNEKLFF TGTGCCAGCGCACGACGTCTAGGGGGCCGGAATGAAAAACTGTTTTTT
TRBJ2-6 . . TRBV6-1 CASSEKTGSLGDNVLTF TGTGCCAGCAGTGAAAAAACAGGGAGTCTTGGGGACAACGTCCTGACTTTC
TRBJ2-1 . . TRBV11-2 CASSLIGNGQFF TGTGCCAGCAGCTTAATAGGGAACGGGCAGTTCTTC
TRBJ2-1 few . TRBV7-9 CASSLSLNNEQFF TGTGCCAGCAGCTTATCTCTAAACAATGAGCAGTTCTTC
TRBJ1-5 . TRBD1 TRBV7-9 CASSLGTGGVQPQHF TGTGCCAGCAGCTTAGGGACAGGGGGCGTTCAGCCCCAGCATTTT
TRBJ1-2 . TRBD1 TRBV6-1 CASRTGQVGVGGYTF TGTGCCAGCAGGACGGGACAGGTTGGGGTCGGGGGCTACACCTTC
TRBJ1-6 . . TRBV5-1 CASSLGAGDSPLHF TGCGCCAGCAGCCTCGGAGCTGGGGATTCACCCCTCCACTTT
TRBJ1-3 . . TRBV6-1 CASIPPGDSGNTIYF TGTGCCAGCATTCCCCCAGGGGACTCTGGAAACACCATATATTTT
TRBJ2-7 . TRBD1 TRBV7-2 CASSSNRDRGRNEQYF TGTGCCAGCAGCTCGAACCGGGACAGGGGGCGCAACGAGCAGTACTTC
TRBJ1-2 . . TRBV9 CASSPARENYGYTF TGTGCCAGCAGCCCGGCCAGGGAAAACTATGGCTACACCTTC
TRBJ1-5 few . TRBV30 CAWSLPGAPLQPQHF TGTGCCTGGAGCCTCCCGGGGGCGCCCCTTCAGCCCCAGCATTTT
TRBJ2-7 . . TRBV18 CASSPPEGRGTYEQYF TGTGCCAGCTCACCACCCGAAGGGAGAGGTACCTACGAGCAGTACTTC
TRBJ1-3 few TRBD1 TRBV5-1 CASSLAGQGNTIYF TGCGCCAGCAGCTTGGCGGGACAGGGAAACACCATATATTTT
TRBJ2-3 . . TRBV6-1 CASSSQGTDTQYF TGTGCCAGCAGTTCTCAGGGGACAGATACGCAGTATTTT
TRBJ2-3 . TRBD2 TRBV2 CASTLAEDTDTQYF TGTGCCAGCACACTAGCGGAGGACACAGATACGCAGTATTTT
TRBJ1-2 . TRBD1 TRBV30 CAWRGTVANYGYTF TGTGCCTGGAGGGGGACAGTGGCTAACTATGGCTACACCTTC
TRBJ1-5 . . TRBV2 CASSEEGYSNQPQHF TGTGCCAGCAGTGAAGAGGGGTATAGCAATCAGCCCCAGCATTTT
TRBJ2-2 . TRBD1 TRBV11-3 CASSVQGLNTGELFF TGTGCCAGCAGCGTACAGGGGCTGAACACCGGGGAGCTGTTTTTT
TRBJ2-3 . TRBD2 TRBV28 CASWASGGTDTQYF TGTGCCAGCTGGGCTAGCGGGGGCACAGATACGCAGTATTTT
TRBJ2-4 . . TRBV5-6 CASSLSGGIQYF TGTGCCAGCAGCTTATCAGGAGGCATTCAGTACTTC
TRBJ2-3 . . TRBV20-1 CSAVWDTQYF TGCAGTGCGGTATGGGATACGCAGTATTTT
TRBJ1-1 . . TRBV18 CASFRSRGEGTEAFF TGTGCCAGCTTCCGATCGCGGGGCGAGGGCACTGAAGCTTTCTTT
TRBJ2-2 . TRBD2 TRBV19 CASSTGLAGRFTGELFF TGTGCCAGTAGCACGGGACTAGCGGGGAGGTTCACCGGGGAGCTGTTTTTT
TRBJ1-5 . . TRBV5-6 CASSLGGSNQPQHF TGTGCCAGCAGCTTGGGGGGAAGCAATCAGCCCCAGCATTTT
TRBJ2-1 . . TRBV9 CASSPRDYNEQFF TGTGCCAGCAGCCCTAGGGACTACAATGAGCAGTTCTTC
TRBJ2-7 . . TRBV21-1 CASIPLGTGPYEQYF TGTGCCAGCATTCCTCTCGGGACAGGGCCCTACGAGCAGTACTTC
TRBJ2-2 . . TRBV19 CASSPSHTGELFF TGTGCCAGTAGTCCTTCCCACACCGGGGAGCTGTTTTTT
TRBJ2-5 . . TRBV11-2 CASSLAETQYF TGTGCCAGCAGCTTAGCAGAGACCCAGTACTTC
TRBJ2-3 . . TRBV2 CASWATGRDTQYF TGTGCCAGCTGGGCGACAGGACGAGATACGCAGTATTTT
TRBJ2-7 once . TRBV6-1 CAISDFGRVYEQYF TGTGCCATCAGTGACTTCGGACGTGTCTACGAGCAGTACTTC
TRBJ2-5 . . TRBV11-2 CASTGLERQYF TGTGCCAGCACGGGGCTGGAACGGCAGTACTTC
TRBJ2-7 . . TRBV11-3 CASSSINGEQYF TGTGCCAGCAGCTCTATAAACGGGGAGCAGTACTTC